This TCR beta chain is from a study of metastatic and nonmetastatic thyroid tumors. Looking at the study overall: Thyroid patients, malignant and benign, had repertoires compared across blood and tumor or nodule tissue. The study's findings and limits: TCR beta diversity was reportedly significantly higher in malignant thyroid tumors than benign nodules, in blood and tumor.

Details on this clone: Its antigen is as yet unknown. This may be a read error: a much more frequent sequence differs by one nucleotide. The same CDR3 can be traced to other DNA sequences in this sample.

Each patient came to thyroid surgery without any prior treatment (of any kind). V was shortened by 6 bases and J by 2 bases, with 11 bases between the two germline ends. The CDR3 runs 13 residues. Germline V gene sequence: CDR1 MNHEY, CDR2 SMNVEV (reference sequence). In the study's own analysis: For papillary thyroid cancer, a distant-metastasis classifier was constructed from CDR3 differences observed across clinicopathological groups. TCRdb reanalyzed the PCR reads via MiXCR. What appears here as the V and J calls and clone size reflects TCRdb's work, not the paper's. The repertoire holds some 84,000 clones, with around 7.8% as singletons.

The source of this sequence is a female donor with papillary thyroid cancer or a benign thyroid nodule (not recorded which). Some clones in this sample may be carry-over from other donors' samples. This sequence joins TRBV27 and TRBJ2-7, with a possible D match to TRBD2 (6 bases). The source material was blood. DNA for the CDR3: TGTGCCAGCAGCTCCGGGGGTCCCTACGAGCAGTACTTC. This encodes CASSSGGPYEQYF.